The count of the clone carrying this T cell receptor beta chain is one. This entry belongs to a study of blood T cell repertoires in COVID-19. How the authors handled the data: Estimation of nucleated cell counts was performed using reference gene primer amplification. TCRdb's copy holds only in-frame clones and misses some; the assay was immunoSEQ multiplex PCR. That table supplies the V and J calls and clone size; D and trimming were determined from the DNA. The sample lists roughly 25,000 clones, 90% to 95% occurring once. This CDR3 has 15 amino acids. Germline trimming cut 7 bases from V and 7 bases from J; bases unmatched to any gene: 15. The V gene's germline CDR1 is MDHEN and CDR2 SYDVKM.

This TCR derives from a woman between 45 and 60 years old with active COVID-19. V and J are TRBV28 and TRBJ2-7; 8 nucleotides match TRBD1. The sequencing sample was made of peripheral blood. The DNA for the CDR3 is TGTGCCAGCACTAACACTCAGGGGGCTGGAGGTGAGCAGTACTTC. Its translation is CASTNTQGAGGEQYF. The variable domain in full, completed from reference TRBV28 and TRBJ2-7, reads DVKVTQSSRYLVKRTGEKVFLECVQDMDHENMFWYRQDPGLGLRLIYFSYDVKMKEKGDIPEGYSVSREKKERFSLILESASTNQTSMYLCASTNTQGAGGEQYFGPGTRLTVT.